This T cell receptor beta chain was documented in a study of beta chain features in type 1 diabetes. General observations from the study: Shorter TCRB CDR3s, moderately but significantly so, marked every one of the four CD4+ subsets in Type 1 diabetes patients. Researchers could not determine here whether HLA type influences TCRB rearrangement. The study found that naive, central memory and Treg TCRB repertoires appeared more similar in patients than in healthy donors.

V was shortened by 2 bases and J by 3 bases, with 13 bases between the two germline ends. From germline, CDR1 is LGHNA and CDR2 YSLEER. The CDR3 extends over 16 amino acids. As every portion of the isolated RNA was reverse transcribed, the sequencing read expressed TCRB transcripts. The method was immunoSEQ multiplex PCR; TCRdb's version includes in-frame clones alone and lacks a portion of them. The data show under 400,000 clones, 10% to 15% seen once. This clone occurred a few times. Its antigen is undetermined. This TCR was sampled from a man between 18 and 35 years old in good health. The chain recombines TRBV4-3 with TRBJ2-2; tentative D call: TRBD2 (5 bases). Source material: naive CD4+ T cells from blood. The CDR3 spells CASSQLGAAYTGELFF. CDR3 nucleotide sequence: TGCGCCAGCAGCCAACTGGGAGCAGCCTACACCGGGGAGCTGTTTTTT.